The rows below give T cell receptor beta chains drawn from one sample of a study of blood T cell repertoires in COVID-19. Sequencing used immunoSEQ multiplex PCR; TCRdb keeps in-frame clones, though not all of them. Of 25,000 to 35,000 clones in the sample, approximately 85% are singletons; the top ten hold about 6.1%. What was sequenced was peripheral blood. These receptors all stem from a man aged 55-75 years with active COVID-19. The CDR3 runs from the conserved cysteine through the conserved F or W. The D gene is left open where the match is weak. Clone size is given for some rows only: seen once, a few or many times, or a class if the clone is expanded.

>TRBV7-3|NA|TRBJ2-3|NA
CASSPFITGSGTDTQYF
TGTGCCAGCAGCCCATTTATAACGGGGAGCGGCACAGATACGCAGTATTTT
>TRBV5-1|NA|TRBJ1-2|NA
CASSLVLGQTYGYTF
TGCGCCAGCAGCTTGGTTCTAGGACAGACATATGGCTACACCTTC
>TRBV3-1/TRBV3-2|NA|TRBJ2-2|NA
CATNSVNTGELFF
TGTGCCACGAACAGTGTGAACACCGGGGAGCTGTTTTTT
>TRBV7-2|NA|TRBJ1-1|NA
CASSFAGLNTEAFF
TGTGCCAGCAGCTTCGCAGGATTGAACACTGAAGCTTTCTTT
>TRBV5-4|TRBD2|TRBJ2-5|once
CASSLPTSGSHLRETQYF
TGTGCCAGCAGCTTACCGACTAGCGGGAGCCACTTGAGGGAGACCCAGTACTTC
>TRBV27|NA|TRBJ2-6|NA
CASSYRTGDLSSGANVLTF
TGTGCCAGCAGTTATAGAACAGGCGATCTAAGTTCTGGGGCCAACGTCCTGACTTTC
>TRBV19|NA|TRBJ1-5|few
CASSILGGRKNQPQHF
TGTGCCAGTAGTATTTTGGGCGGGAGAAAGAATCAGCCCCAGCATTTT
>TRBV7-9|NA|TRBJ2-1|NA
CASRHSLVSNVFF
TGTGCCAGCAGACACTCTCTAGTATCTAACGTGTTCTTC
>TRBV4-1|TRBD2|TRBJ2-7|once
CASSQEVGEGYEQYF
TGCGCCAGCAGCCAAGAAGTGGGGGAGGGCTACGAGCAGTACTTC
>TRBV9|TRBD2|TRBJ2-7|NA
CASSPTPTSGNHEQYF
TGTGCCAGCAGCCCGACCCCCACTAGCGGGAACCACGAGCAGTACTTC
>TRBV28|NA|TRBJ2-3|NA
CASNRAADTQYF
TGTGCCAGCAACAGGGCCGCAGATACGCAGTATTTT
>TRBV11-2|TRBD1|TRBJ1-1|few
CASSDGRGPYTEAFF
TGTGCCAGCAGCGACGGCAGGGGGCCCTACACTGAAGCTTTCTTT
>TRBV19|NA|TRBJ1-5|once
CASSVALWSQPQHF
TGTGCCAGTAGTGTTGCCCTTTGGAGTCAGCCCCAGCATTTT
>TRBV13|NA|TRBJ1-3|NA
CASSPSGPGNTIYF
TGTGCCAGCAGCCCATCAGGGCCTGGAAACACCATATATTTT